This TCR beta chain was retrieved from a study of T-cell reconstitution after alpha-beta-depleted transplantation in children (dated by TCRdb to 2016 to 2017). The study in broad terms: Using TCR repertoire profiling, the study quantitatively followed how T-cell immune reconstitution unfolded in children after TCRalphabeta/CD19-depleted allogeneic hematopoietic cell transplantation.

Receptor amplification or capture employed PCR. Sequencing instrument: Illumina HiSeq 2500. To normalize quantification of the TCRbeta repertoire, the TCR libraries were built with molecular barcoding that relied on unique molecular identifiers. TCRdb redid the processing of the public reads, applying fastp at Q25 and MiXCR, and retained in-frame beta chains. Duplicate CDR3 protein sequences are folded into a single record with the most common DNA and genes. This sample has around 370,000 distinct CDR3 sequences in its table, and approximately 10% of those were observed once. Around 2.3% of the sample rests with the top ten. V loses 7 bases, J loses 3 bases, and the germline ends lie 15 bases apart. CDR1 is given as SGHDN and CDR2 as FVKESK, both from the germline V gene. The CDR3 starts with the cysteine, ends with the phenylalanine, and has 15 residues. CDR3 DNA only is kept here, 45 bases in frame from base 1.

This clonotype came up a few times. Its specific antigen is unknown. No base quality values were provided; no much bigger clone lies one nucleotide off. The sequence links TRBV14 to TRBJ2-2; TRBD2 is perhaps the D gene, given 6 matching bases. The sequence derives from a human donor who donated a stem cell graft to a child with acute lymphoblastic leukemia. This specimen was PBMCs from the stem cell graft donor, taken from the stem cell graft. The CDR3 corresponds to CASKPGTGDTGELFF. The DNA sequence is as follows: TGTGCCAGCAAACCCGGGACTGGGGACACCGGGGAGCTGTTTTTT. Beyond the CDR3, the reference TRBV14 and TRBJ2-2 genes provide the residues; the full variable domain reads: EAGVTQFPSHSVIEKGQTVTLRCDPISGHDNLYWYRRVMGKEIKFLLHFVKESKQDESGMPNNRFLAERTGGTYSTLKVQPAELEDSGVYFCASKPGTGDTGELFFGEGSRLTVL.